The 3 T cell receptor beta chains presented below share a single source sample, sequenced in a study of Graves' ophthalmopathy and Graves' hyperthyroidism. Amplification of TCR beta CDR3 regions used RNA transcripts. HTBI-primed RT-PCR formed the first round, and a multiplex PCR formed the second. From the multiplex PCR reads, TCRdb called clonotypes with MiXCR, one entry per CDR3 protein. Among about 210,000 distinct CDR3 sequences, about 32% were seen once, and the ten largest hold approximately 8.6%. The sequencing sample was made of peripheral blood. The receptors come from a man aged 45-65 years with Graves' ophthalmopathy.

This clonotype was detected many times. V is TRBV20-1 and J is TRBJ2-7, with 9 nucleotides matching TRBD1. The CDR3 is made up of 13 amino acids. Germline V lookup: CDR1 DFQATT, CDR2 SNEGSKA (reference sequence). Trimming cost V 0 bases and J 6 bases; bases outside gene matches: 3. The CDR3, as DNA: TGCAGTGCTAGAGAAAAGGGACAGGGCGAGCAGTACTTC. Translation: CSAREKGQGEQYF.

At least ten counts were recorded for this clonotype. The chain is built from TRBV6-2 or TRBV6-3 and TRBJ2-5; D is undetermined. Per germline, CDR1 MNHEY and CDR2 SVGEGT. The CDR3 totals 14 residues. With 2 bases removed from V and 5 bases from J, the gap between germline ends came to 12 bases. The CDR3: CASSYALGSETQYF. CDR3 sequence (DNA): TGTGCCAGCAGTTACGCCCTGGGCTCGGAGACCCAGTACTTC.

This clonotype was observed at least ten times. The J gene is TRBJ1-1, the V gene TRBV6-2 or TRBV6-3, with D possibly matching TRBD1 (6 bases). Trimming stripped 2 bases from V and 4 bases from J, with 14 bases between. Germline CDR1 reads MNHEY; CDR2 reads SVGEGT. CDR3 length: 15 amino acids. The CDR3, as DNA: TGTGCCAGCAGTTACCCCCTGACAGGAGGCACTGAAGCTTTCTTT. Its protein is CASSYPLTGGTEAFF.